The 5 T cell receptor beta chains given below trace back to one sample, sequenced in a study of blood T cell repertoires in COVID-19. Sequenced by immunoSEQ multiplex PCR; TCRdb stores in-frame clones only, minus some. The sample records about 73,000 clones, about 80% being singletons. Source material: peripheral blood. The receptor set was obtained from a human donor in a cohort sampled during active COVID-19.

The chain couples TRBV14 to TRBJ2-7; D is possibly TRBD2 (5 bases). This CDR3 has 14 amino acids. Trimming shortened V by 4 bases and J by 4 bases, and 14 bases separated the two germline ends. The germline V gene encodes CDR1 SGHDN and CDR2 FVKESK. The CDR3 DNA sequence: TGTGCCAGCAGCCGGGGTTACGGAGGATACGAGCAGTACTTC. It is translated as CASSRGYGGYEQYF.

The V gene is TRBV5-1, the J gene TRBJ1-2; no firm D call. The CDR3 spans 16 residues. The ends were cut back, 0 bases at V and 5 bases at J, with 17 bases in the middle. The germline V gene encodes CDR1 SGHRS and CDR2 YFSETQ. CDR3 nucleotide sequence: TGCGCCAGCAGCTTGGAGCAGGCCGGGGAACTATATGGCTACACCTTC. Its translation: CASSLEQAGELYGYTF.

The J gene is TRBJ1-1, the V gene TRBV29-1, with 7 bases fitting TRBD1. The V gene end was trimmed by 7 bases and the J gene end by 7 bases; junction bases not matched to a gene: 6. Germline CDR1 reads SQVTM; CDR2 reads ANQGSEA. CDR3 length: 11 residues. In nucleotides, the CDR3 is TGCAGCGCAATCTGGACAGGTGAAGCTTTCTTT. Its translation is CSAIWTGEAFF. The variable domain in full, with the rest retrieved from reference TRBV29-1 and TRBJ1-1, is SAVISQKPSRDICQRGTSLTIQCQVDSQVTMMFWYRQQPGQSLTLIATANQGSEATYESGFVIDKFPISRPNLTFSTLTVSNMSPEDSSIYLCSAIWTGEAFFGQGTRLTVV.

This clone was counted a single time. The chain uses TRBV18 and TRBJ1-4; D is ambiguous. Trimming pared 3 bases from V and 0 bases from J, leaving 11 bases between. The CDR3 runs to 16 residues. The germline V gene encodes CDR1 KGHSH and CDR2 LQKENI. CDR3 loop: CASSPRPPATNEKLFF. The CDR3, as DNA: TGTGCCAGCTCACCTCGCCCACCAGCAACTAATGAAAAACTGTTTTTT.

The gene calls are TRBV5-4 and TRBJ1-6; possible D gene TRBD1, 5 bases. V lost 0 bases and J 4 bases, leaving 11 bases between the germline ends. Germline V gives CDR1 SGHNT, CDR2 YYREEE (reference sequence). The CDR3 covers 16 residues. Written as DNA, the CDR3 is TGTGCCAGCAGCTTGGGGGGGGACCCTTATAATTCACCCCTCCACTTT. Residues: CASSLGGDPYNSPLHF.